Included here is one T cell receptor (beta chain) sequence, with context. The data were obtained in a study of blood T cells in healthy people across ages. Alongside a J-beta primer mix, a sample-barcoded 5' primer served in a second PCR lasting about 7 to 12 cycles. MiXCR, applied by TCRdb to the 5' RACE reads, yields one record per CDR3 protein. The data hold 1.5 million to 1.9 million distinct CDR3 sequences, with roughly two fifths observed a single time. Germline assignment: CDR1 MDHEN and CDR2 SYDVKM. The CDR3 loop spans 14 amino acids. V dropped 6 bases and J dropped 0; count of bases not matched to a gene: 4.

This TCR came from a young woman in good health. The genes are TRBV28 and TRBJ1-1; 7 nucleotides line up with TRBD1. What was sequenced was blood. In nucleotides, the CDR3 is TGTGCCAGCAGAGGGGGACAGATGAACACTGAAGCTTTCTTT. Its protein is CASRGGQMNTEAFF. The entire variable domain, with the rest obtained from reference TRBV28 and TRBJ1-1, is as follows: DVKVTQSSRYLVKRTGEKVFLECVQDMDHENMFWYRQDPGLGLRLIYFSYDVKMKEKGDIPEGYSVSREKKERFSLILESASTNQTSMYLCASRGGQMNTEAFFGQGTRLTVV.